These 8 T cell receptor beta chains were all obtained from the same sample, sequenced in a study of blood T cell repertoires in COVID-19. Some clones are missing from TCRdb's copy, which holds only in-frame ones; the method was immunoSEQ multiplex PCR. The sample includes fewer than 400,000 clones, approximately 83% seen only once; the top ten take roughly 2.3%. Material for sequencing was PBMCs or T cells enriched from blood (not recorded which). Receptors originate from a man aged 30 to 39 who had recovered from COVID-19.

The rearrangement joins TRBV5-4 to TRBJ1-3, with TRBD1 identical over 10 bases. This CDR3 has 17 amino acids. V shed 4 bases and J 1 base; nucleotides not matched to a gene: 8. Germline CDR1 and CDR2: SGHNT and YYREEE (reference sequence). The CDR3 protein is CASSPRGQGVSGNTIYF. CDR3 bases: TGTGCCAGCAGCCCCCGAGGACAGGGGGTTTCTGGAAACACCATATATTTT.

The chain has TRBV5-6 and TRBJ1-1; D not resolved. Trimming took 1 base from V and 1 from J, leaving 2 bases between them. The CDR3 is 12 amino acids. The germline V gene encodes CDR1 SGHDT and CDR2 YYEEEE. CDR3 region: CASSLRNTEAFF. The CDR3 nucleotides are TGTGCCAGCAGCTTGCGGAACACTGAAGCTTTCTTT.

This chain joins TRBV11-2 and TRBJ1-1, with D hard to call. V was trimmed by 2 bases and J by 11 bases, leaving 9 bases between them. In germline, CDR1 is SGHAT, CDR2 FQNNGV. The CDR3 is made up of 11 amino acids. The CDR3 protein is CASSLTAMAFF. CDR3 DNA: TGTGCCAGCAGCTTAACCGCTATGGCTTTCTTT.

V and J are TRBV3-1 (or the pseudogene TRBV3-2) and TRBJ1-2; 8 nucleotides agree with TRBD1. Looked up from germline, CDR1 is LGHDT and CDR2 is YNNKEL (reference sequence). The V segment lost 3 bases and the J segment 0 bases; nucleotides outside the gene matches: 9. The CDR3 consists of 17 residues. CDR3 residues: CASSQRTGPQTNYGYTF. CDR3 DNA: TGTGCCAGCAGCCAGCGGACAGGGCCTCAGACTAACTATGGCTACACCTTC.

The chain uses TRBV30 and TRBJ1-5; 7 bases fit TRBD1. Looked up from germline, CDR1 is GTSNPN and CDR2 is SVGIG (reference sequence). V lost 0 bases, J lost 7 bases, and 3 bases stayed unmatched. The CDR3 spans 13 residues. CDR3 residues: CAWSVGGFQPQHF. CDR3 bases: TGTGCCTGGAGTGTAGGGGGCTTCCAGCCCCAGCATTTT.

CDR3 region: CASSAVGGRDTQYF. As DNA, the CDR3 is TGTGCCAGCAGTGCCGTAGGGGGACGAGATACGCAGTATTTT. The genes are TRBV6-4 and TRBJ2-3; weak D call: TRBD1 (6 bases). Germline CDR1 reads MRHNA; CDR2 reads SNTAGT. The CDR3 has 14 amino acids. V dropped 4 bases and J dropped 5 bases, with 13 bases sitting between them.

The chain uses TRBV9 and TRBJ2-6; tentative D call: TRBD1 (6 bases). Trimming stripped 2 bases from V and 0 bases from J, with 12 bases between. Germline loops: CDR1 SGDLS, CDR2 YYNGEE. This CDR3 has 17 amino acids. The CDR3 DNA is TGTGCCAGCAGCGTCAGGGGCGACCCCTCTGGGGCCAACGTCCTGACTTTC. It is translated as CASSVRGDPSGANVLTF.

This clone was picked up a small number of times. The chain has TRBV5-5 and TRBJ2-3; 7 bases are a match to TRBD1. The J segment lost 0 bases and the V segment lost 4 bases, leaving 5 bases of the junction unmatched. CDR3 size: 15 residues. Germline V gene data show CDR1 as SGHKS and CDR2 as YYEKEE (reference sequence). CDR3 coding DNA: TGTGCCAGCAGCCCGGGACAGACTAGCACAGATACGCAGTATTTT. This sequence encodes CASSPGQTSTDTQYF.